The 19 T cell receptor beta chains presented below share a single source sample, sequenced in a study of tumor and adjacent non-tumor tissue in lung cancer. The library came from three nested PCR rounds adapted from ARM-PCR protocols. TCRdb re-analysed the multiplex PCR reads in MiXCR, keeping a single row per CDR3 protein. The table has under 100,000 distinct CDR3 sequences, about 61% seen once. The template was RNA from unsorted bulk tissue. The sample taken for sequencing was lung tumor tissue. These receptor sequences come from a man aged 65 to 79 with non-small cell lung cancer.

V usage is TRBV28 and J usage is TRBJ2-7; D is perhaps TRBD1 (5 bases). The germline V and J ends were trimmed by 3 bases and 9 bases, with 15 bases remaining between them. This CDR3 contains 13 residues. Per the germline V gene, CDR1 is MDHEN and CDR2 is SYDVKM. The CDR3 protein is CASSLAGSSVQYF. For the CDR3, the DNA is TGTGCCAGCAGTTTGGCAGGGTCCTCCGTGCAGTACTTC. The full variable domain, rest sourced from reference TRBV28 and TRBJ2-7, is DVKVTQSSRYLVKRTGEKVFLECVQDMDHENMFWYRQDPGLGLRLIYFSYDVKMKEKGDIPEGYSVSREKKERFSLILESASTNQTSMYLCASSLAGSSVQYFGPGTRLTVT.

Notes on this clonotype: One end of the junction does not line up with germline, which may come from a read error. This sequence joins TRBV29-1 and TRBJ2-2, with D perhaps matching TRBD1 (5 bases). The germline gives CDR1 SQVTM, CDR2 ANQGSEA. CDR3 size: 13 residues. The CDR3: CIVDVKDTEELFF. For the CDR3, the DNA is TGCATCGTTGATGTGAAGGACACCGAGGAGCTGTTTTTT.

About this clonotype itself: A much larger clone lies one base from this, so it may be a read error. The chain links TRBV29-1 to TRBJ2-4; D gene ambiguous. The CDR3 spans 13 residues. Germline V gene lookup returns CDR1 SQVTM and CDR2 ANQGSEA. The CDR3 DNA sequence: TGCAGCGTTTGGACCCCCGCCAAATACATTCAGTACTTC. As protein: CSVWTPAKYIQYF. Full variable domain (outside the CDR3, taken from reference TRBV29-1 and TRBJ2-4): SAVISQKPSRDICQRGTSLTIQCQVDSQVTMMFWYRQQPGQSLTLIATANQGSEATYESGFVIDKFPISRPNLTFSTLTVSNMSPEDSSIYLCSVWTPAKYIQYFGAGTRLSVL.

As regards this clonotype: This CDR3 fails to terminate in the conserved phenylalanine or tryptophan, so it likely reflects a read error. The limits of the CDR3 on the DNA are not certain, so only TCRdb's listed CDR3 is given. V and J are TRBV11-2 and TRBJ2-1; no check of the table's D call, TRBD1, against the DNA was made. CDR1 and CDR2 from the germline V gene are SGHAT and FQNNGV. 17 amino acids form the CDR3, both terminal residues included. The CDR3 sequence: CASSLEAGVLRRNLPFL.

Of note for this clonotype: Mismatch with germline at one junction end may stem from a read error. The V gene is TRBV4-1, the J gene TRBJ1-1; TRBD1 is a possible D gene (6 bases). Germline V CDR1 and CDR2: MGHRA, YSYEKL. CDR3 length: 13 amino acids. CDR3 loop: CASSQGGFTEAFF. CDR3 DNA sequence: TGCGCCAGCAGTCAAGGGGGGTTCACTGAAGCTTTCTTT.

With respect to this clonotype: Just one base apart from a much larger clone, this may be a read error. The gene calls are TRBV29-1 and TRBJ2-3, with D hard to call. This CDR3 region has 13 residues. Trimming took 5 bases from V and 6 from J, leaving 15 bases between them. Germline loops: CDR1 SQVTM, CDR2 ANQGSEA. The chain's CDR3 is CSVNASAPDTQYF. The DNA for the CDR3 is TGCAGCGTTAATGCGTCCGCGCCGGATACGCAGTATTTT.

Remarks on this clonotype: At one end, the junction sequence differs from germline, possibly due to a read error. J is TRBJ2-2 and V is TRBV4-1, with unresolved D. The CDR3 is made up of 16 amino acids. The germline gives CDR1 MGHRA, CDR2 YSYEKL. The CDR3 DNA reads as TGCGCCAGTAGCCAAGATCTTACCCCCTCCCCGACCGAGCTGTTTTTT. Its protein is CASSQDLTPSPTELFF.

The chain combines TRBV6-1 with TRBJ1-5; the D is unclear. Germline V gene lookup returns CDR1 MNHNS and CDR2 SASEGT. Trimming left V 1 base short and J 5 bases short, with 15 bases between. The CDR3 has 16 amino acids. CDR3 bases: TGTGCCAGCAGTGAAGTTGAAGTGGCGGGGTATCAGCCCCAGCATTTT. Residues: CASSEVEVAGYQPQHF.

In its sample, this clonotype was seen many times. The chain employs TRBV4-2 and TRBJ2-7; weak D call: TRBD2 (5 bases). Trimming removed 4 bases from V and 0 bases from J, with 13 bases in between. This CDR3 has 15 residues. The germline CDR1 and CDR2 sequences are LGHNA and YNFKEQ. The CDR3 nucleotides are TGTGCCAGCAGCCCTGAGCGGCGGTTCTCCTACGAGCAGTACTTC. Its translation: CASSPERRFSYEQYF.

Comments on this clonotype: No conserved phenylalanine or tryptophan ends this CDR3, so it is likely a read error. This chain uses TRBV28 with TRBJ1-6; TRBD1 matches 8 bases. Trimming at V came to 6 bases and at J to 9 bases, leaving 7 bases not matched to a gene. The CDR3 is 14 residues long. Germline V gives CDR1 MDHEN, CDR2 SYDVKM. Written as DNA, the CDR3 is TGTGCCAGCAGGGTAAGACAGGGGTTTTCACCCCTCCACTCT. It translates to CASRVRQGFSPLHS.

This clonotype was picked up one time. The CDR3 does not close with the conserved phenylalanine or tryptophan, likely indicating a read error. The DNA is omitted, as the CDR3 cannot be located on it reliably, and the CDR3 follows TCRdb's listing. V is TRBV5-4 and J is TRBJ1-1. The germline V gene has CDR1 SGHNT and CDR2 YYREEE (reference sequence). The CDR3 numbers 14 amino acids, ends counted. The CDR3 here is CASSPVTRSTEASS.

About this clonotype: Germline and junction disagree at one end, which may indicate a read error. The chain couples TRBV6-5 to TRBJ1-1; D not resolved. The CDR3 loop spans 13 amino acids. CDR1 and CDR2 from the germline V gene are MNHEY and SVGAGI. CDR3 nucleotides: TGTGCCAGCAGTTACTCTACAAGCACTGAAGCTTTCTTC. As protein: CASSYSTSTEAFF.

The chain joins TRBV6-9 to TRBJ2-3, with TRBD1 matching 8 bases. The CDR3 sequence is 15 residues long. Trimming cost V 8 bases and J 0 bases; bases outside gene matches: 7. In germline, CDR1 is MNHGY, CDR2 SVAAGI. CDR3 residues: CASPRTGTSTDTQYF. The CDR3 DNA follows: TGTGCCAGCCCCCGGACAGGGACAAGCACAGATACGCAGTATTTT.

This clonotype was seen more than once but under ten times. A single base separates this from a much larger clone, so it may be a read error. The CDR3 region has the DNA TGTGCCAGCAAGGAGAGGAGTAGCGGGGTTAACACCGGGGAGCTGTTTTTT. Its translation is CASKERSSGVNTGELFF. The chain links TRBV6-5 to TRBJ2-2, with 8 bases that match TRBD2. This CDR3 is built from 17 residues. Per the germline V gene, CDR1 is MNHEY and CDR2 is SVGAGI. V lost 7 bases and J lost 2; bases outside the gene matches: 12.

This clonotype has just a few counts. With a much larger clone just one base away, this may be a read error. The DNA for the CDR3 is TGTGTCAGCAGTTACTCGAGGGGGGGCGAGCAGTACTTC. Its translation is CVSSYSRGGEQYF. V gene TRBV6-5 combines with J gene TRBJ2-7; possibly TRBD2 for D (7 bases). The germline V gene encodes CDR1 MNHEY and CDR2 SVGAGI. This CDR3 is 13 amino acids long.

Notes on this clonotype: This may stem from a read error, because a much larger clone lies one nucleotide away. CDR3 region: CASSYVGANNGELFF. The CDR3 region has the DNA TGTGCCAGCAGTTACGTGGGGGCGAACAACGGGGAGCTGTTTTTT. V is TRBV6-2 or TRBV6-3 and J is TRBJ2-2; D may be TRBD1 (6 bases). The length of the CDR3 is 15 residues. Germline V gene data show CDR1 as MNHEY and CDR2 as SVGEGT.

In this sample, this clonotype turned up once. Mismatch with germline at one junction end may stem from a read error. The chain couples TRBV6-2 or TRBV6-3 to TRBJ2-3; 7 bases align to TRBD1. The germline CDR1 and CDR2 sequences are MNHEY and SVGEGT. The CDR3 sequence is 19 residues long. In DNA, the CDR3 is TGTGCCAACAGTTACTCCCAGGCCCGGGCACCGAAAGGGACAGATACCCAGTATTTT. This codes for CANSYSQARAPKGTDTQYF.

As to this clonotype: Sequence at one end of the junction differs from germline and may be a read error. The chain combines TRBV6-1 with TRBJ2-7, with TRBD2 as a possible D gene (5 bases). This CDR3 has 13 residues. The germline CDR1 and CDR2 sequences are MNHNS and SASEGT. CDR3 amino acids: CASSDGRDYKQYF. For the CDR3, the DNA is TGCGCCAGCAGTGACGGCAGAGACTACAAGCAGTACTTC.

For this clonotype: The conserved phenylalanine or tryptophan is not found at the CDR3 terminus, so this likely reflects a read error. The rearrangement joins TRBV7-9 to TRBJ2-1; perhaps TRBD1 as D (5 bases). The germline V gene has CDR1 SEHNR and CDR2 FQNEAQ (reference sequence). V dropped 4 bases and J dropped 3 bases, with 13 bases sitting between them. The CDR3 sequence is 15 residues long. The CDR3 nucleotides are TGTGCCAGCAGCTCCCCCTGGGGCAACTACAATGAGCAGTTCTAC. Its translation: CASSSPWGNYNEQFY.